Included here is one TCR beta chain sequence, with context. Time point: neoterminal ileum biopsy at postoperative endoscopy, about 6 months after surgery. Only in-frame clones appear in the TCRdb table, and some are missing; sequencing was by immunoSEQ multiplex PCR. This table holds 9,500 to 15,000 clones, 82% found once. This entry comes from a study of T cell repertoires in ileal Crohn's disease. V lost 7 bases to trimming and J lost 0 bases; unmatched junction nucleotides: 2. Germline CDR1 is ENHRY and CDR2 is SYGVKD. The CDR3 is 13 amino acids. The J gene is TRBJ2-5, the V gene TRBV10-3; the match to TRBD1 covers 7 bases. This TCR was sampled from an adult with Crohn's disease. What was sequenced was ileal tissue. The chain's CDR3 is CAIMGQYQETQYF. DNA for the CDR3: TGTGCCATCATGGGACAGTACCAAGAGACCCAGTACTTC.